This TCR beta chain originates from a study of T cell responses to AZD1222 COVID-19 vaccine. Study at large: Second-dose recipients at about 4 or about 12 weeks were treated as one pooled group.

Using immunoSEQ multiplex PCR, the repertoire was profiled, and TCRdb retains in-frame clones only, with some absent. The table shows some 120,000 clones, with about 89% occurring only once. Germline V gene sequence: CDR1 MNHNS, CDR2 SASEGT. CDR3 length: 12 residues. As concerns this clone: Its antigen remains unidentified. A read error may account for a junction end that differs from germline. The same CDR3 also results from other DNA sequences found in this sample.

Whole-study findings and limits: Among the donors, most were white British and more were female, and clonal diversity was possibly underestimated.

J is TRBJ2-2 and V is TRBV6-1; 9 bases are a match to TRBD1. This clonotype originated in an adult in good health. Sequenced here: peripheral blood, sampled on day 0 of AZD1222 vaccination. The CDR3 DNA sequence: TGTGCCAGCAGTGACCGGGACAGGGAACTGTTTTTT. Protein product: CASSDRDRELFF.